This TCR beta chain was recovered during a study of T cell responses to AZD1222 COVID-19 vaccine. Study-level findings and limits: All repertoire sampling was performed exclusively after the peak T cell response.

About this clone itself: Its antigen is as yet unknown.

Profiling relied on immunoSEQ multiplex PCR, and the TCRdb table lists in-frame clones only, not all of them. This table has under 200,000 clones, over 90% appearing once. This specimen was peripheral blood, taken on day 0 of AZD1222 vaccination. This TCR derives from an adult in good health.

CDR3 amino acids: CASSSSGDPNEKLFF. For the CDR3, the DNA is TGTGCCAGCAGTTCTAGCGGGGACCCAAATGAAAAACTGTTTTTT. The genes are TRBV25-1 and TRBJ1-4; D perhaps matches TRBD1 (5 bases). The CDR3 contains 15 residues. Germline-derived CDR1 and CDR2 are MGHDK and SYGVNS. V dropped 5 bases and J dropped 5 bases, with 15 bases sitting between them.